This passage covers 3 T cell receptor beta chains from one sample sequenced in a study of CD8 T cells in Susac syndrome. Random hexamers were used to reverse transcribe 0.5 to 1 ug of RNA. MiXCR, run by TCRdb on the immunoSEQ multiplex PCR reads, gives a single entry per CDR3 protein. The table lists about 150,000 distinct CDR3 sequences, 95% of them singletons. The sample comprised CD8+ T cells from PBMCs. Receptors were obtained from a human donor with Susac syndrome.

The chain links TRBV28 to TRBJ2-5, with D unresolved. The CDR3 is 11 residues long. Germline CDR1 is MDHEN and CDR2 is SYDVKM. V gave up 6 bases and J gave up 9 bases, with 11 bases separating them. The CDR3 coding sequence is TGTGCCAGCAGCCTTTGGGATGCCCAGTACTTC. Translating gives CASSLWDAQYF.

In this sample, this clonotype turned up once. This chain links TRBV7-8 with TRBJ2-3, with D tentatively TRBD2 (5 bases). V shed 1 base and J shed 0 bases, with 8 bases lying between them. The CDR3 runs to 15 residues. Germline-derived CDR1 and CDR2 are SGHVS and FQNEAQ. The CDR3 sequence: CASSLVRASTDTQYF. CDR3 DNA sequence: TGTGCCAGCAGCTTAGTGCGGGCTAGCACAGATACGCAGTATTTT. Based on the CDR3 plus reference TRBV7-8 and TRBJ2-3, the full variable domain is GAGVSQSPRYKVAKRGQDVALRCDPISGHVSLFWYQQALGQGPEFLTYFQNEAQLDKSGLPSDRFFAERPEGSVSTLKIQRTQQEDSAVYLCASSLVRASTDTQYFGPGTRLTVL.

The chain uses TRBV14 and TRBJ2-1; D is perhaps TRBD1 (5 bases). CDR1 is SGHDN, CDR2 FVKESK, per germline. V gave up 3 bases and J gave up 7 bases, with 16 bases separating them. The length of the CDR3 is 15 residues. CDR3 sequence: CASSQSGSRGNEQFF. The DNA for the CDR3 is TGTGCCAGCAGCCAGTCCGGGTCAAGGGGTAATGAGCAGTTCTTC. Full variable domain (remainder filled in from reference TRBV14 and TRBJ2-1): EAGVTQFPSHSVIEKGQTVTLRCDPISGHDNLYWYRRVMGKEIKFLLHFVKESKQDESGMPNNRFLAERTGGTYSTLKVQPAELEDSGVYFCASSQSGSRGNEQFFGPGTRLTVL.